This T cell receptor beta chain appears in the sequencing data of a study of graft-versus-host responses after intestinal transplantation. TCRdb's table, derived via immunoSEQ multiplex PCR, lists solely in-frame clones and lacks some. In the table there are 20,000 to 30,000 clones, over 65% of which are singletons. This CDR3 has 18 residues. Germline lookup yields CDR1 SGHTA and CDR2 FQGTGA. Germline trimming cut 2 bases from V and 0 bases from J; bases unmatched to any gene: 5. The sequences come from PBMCs, collected approximately 29 days after intestinal transplant. The chain employs TRBV7-3 and TRBJ2-1; 12 bases map to TRBD2. The sequence was collected from a human patient who received an intestinal transplant, so some T cells may come from the graft donor. CDR3 sequence (DNA): TGTGCCAGCAGCTTAGGACTAGCGGGGTATAGCTCCTACAATGAGCAGTTCTTC. Translated, it gives CASSLGLAGYSSYNEQFF.